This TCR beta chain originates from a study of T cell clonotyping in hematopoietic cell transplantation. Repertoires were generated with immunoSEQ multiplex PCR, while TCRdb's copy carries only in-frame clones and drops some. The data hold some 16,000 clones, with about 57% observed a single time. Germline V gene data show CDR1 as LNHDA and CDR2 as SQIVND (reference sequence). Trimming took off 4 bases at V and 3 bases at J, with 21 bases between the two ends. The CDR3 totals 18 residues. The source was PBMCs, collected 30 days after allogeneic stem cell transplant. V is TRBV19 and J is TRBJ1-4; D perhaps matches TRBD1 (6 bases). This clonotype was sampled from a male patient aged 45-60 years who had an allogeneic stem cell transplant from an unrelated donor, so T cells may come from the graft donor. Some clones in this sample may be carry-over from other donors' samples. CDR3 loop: CASSTRGHPAGANEKLFF. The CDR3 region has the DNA TGTGCCAGTAGTACCCGGGGACACCCCGCGGGGGCTAATGAAAAACTGTTTTTT.